What follows are 29 T cell receptor beta chains derived from one specimen sequenced in a study of OX40 agonist ivuxolimab in advanced cancers. Measured with immunoSEQ multiplex PCR; TCRdb has only the in-frame clones, and not every one. The table includes roughly 50,000 clones, around 80% detected once. Sequencing used CD4+ or CD8+ T cells sorted from blood, obtained in a trial of the OX40 agonist ivuxolimab. Receptor source: an adult with an advanced solid tumor such as melanoma, head and neck, liver or kidney cancer.

This chain links TRBV7-8 with TRBJ2-7; TRBD2 matches at 7 bases. The V gene's germline CDR1 is SGHVS and CDR2 FQNEAQ. The CDR3 runs 16 residues. Trimming cost V 2 bases and J 2 bases; bases outside gene matches: 9. The CDR3 protein is CASSLTWLADPYEQYF. The CDR3, as DNA: TGTGCCAGCAGCTTAACCTGGCTAGCGGACCCCTACGAGCAGTACTTC.

V gene TRBV10-2 combines with J gene TRBJ2-7; 7 nucleotides match TRBD2. Germline trimming cut 4 bases from V and 6 bases from J; bases unmatched to any gene: 9. The CDR3 contains 14 residues. Germline CDR1 is WSHSY and CDR2 is SAAADI. The CDR3 region is CASSALQERGEQYF. The CDR3 region has the DNA TGCGCCAGCAGTGCCCTCCAAGAGCGGGGCGAGCAGTACTTC.

The chain has TRBV2 and TRBJ2-7; D gene ambiguous. Germline V gives CDR1 SNHLY, CDR2 FYNNEI. CDR3 length: 13 amino acids. V lost 6 bases to trimming and J lost 2 bases, with 11 bases between them. The CDR3: CASRLLGTYEQYF. As DNA, the CDR3 is TGTGCCAGCAGGCTATTGGGGACCTACGAGCAGTACTTC.

This clone has more than one count but fewer than ten. The V and J genes are TRBV10-3 and TRBJ2-7; D call uncertain. The CDR3 is made up of 13 amino acids. Trimming left V 4 bases short and J 2 bases short, with 9 bases between. Germline CDR1 is ENHRY and CDR2 is SYGVKD. The chain's CDR3 is CAISVGSAYEQYF. The CDR3 bases are TGTGCCATCAGTGTTGGCAGCGCCTACGAGCAGTACTTC.

This chain joins TRBV7-8 and TRBJ1-3; D ambiguous. Trimming removed 1 base at V and 0 bases at J, with 10 bases between. In germline, CDR1 is SGHVS, CDR2 FQNEAQ. CDR3 length: 16 amino acids. The chain's CDR3 is CASSLVYGFSGNTIYF. CDR3 DNA sequence: TGTGCCAGCAGCTTAGTTTACGGGTTCTCTGGAAACACCATATATTTT.

The rearrangement joins TRBV9 to TRBJ2-3, with TRBD1 identical over 7 bases. The CDR3 spans 15 residues. Germline CDR1 SGDLS, CDR2 YYNGEE. J was trimmed by 3 bases and V by 1 base; bases with no gene match: 5. DNA of the CDR3: TGTGCCAGCAGCGTAACAGGGGCGCGGACAGATACGCAGTATTTT. Its protein product is CASSVTGARTDTQYF.

The V and J genes are TRBV28 and TRBJ2-3; 8 bases agree with TRBD2. The CDR3 loop spans 17 amino acids. J was trimmed by 0 bases and V by 3 bases; bases with no gene match: 8. In germline, CDR1 is MDHEN, CDR2 SYDVKM. Written as DNA, the CDR3 is TGTGCCAGCAGTTTCACCACTAGCGGATATAGCACAGATACGCAGTATTTT. As protein: CASSFTTSGYSTDTQYF.

The genes are TRBV19 and TRBJ2-5, with a weak D call TRBD2 (5 bases). The CDR3 runs to 16 residues. Germline V gene data show CDR1 as LNHDA and CDR2 as SQIVND (reference sequence). V lost 5 bases to trimming and J lost 7 bases, with 23 bases between them. The CDR3 coding sequence is TGTGCCAGTAGTGCCGGGAATGGGGAGATAGAGGGGACCCAGTACTTC. This gives the protein CASSAGNGEIEGTQYF.

The J gene is TRBJ2-2, the V gene TRBV7-9, with 13 bases that match TRBD2. After removal of 3 bases from V and 4 bases from J, the junction contained 11 bases not matched to a gene. Per germline, CDR1 SEHNR and CDR2 FQNEAQ (reference sequence). The CDR3 runs to 19 residues. DNA of the CDR3: TGTGCCAGCAGCTTTTACAGGGCGACTAGCGGGAGGACCACCGGGGAGCTGTTTTTT. Translating it yields CASSFYRATSGRTTGELFF.

This clone is deemed medium-sized. The rearrangement links TRBV30 to TRBJ1-5, with 8 bases that match TRBD1. Losses at the gene ends were 3 bases for V and 3 bases for J; bases not matched to a gene: 7. CDR3 length: 15 residues. Germline assignment: CDR1 GTSNPN and CDR2 SVGIG (reference sequence). CDR3 DNA sequence: TGTGCCTGGAGGCGGGCGGACAGGGACAATCAGCCCCAGCATTTT. Amino acid sequence: CAWRRADRDNQPQHF.

This clone came up once. The rearrangement joins TRBV9 to TRBJ2-2; 11 positions agree with TRBD2. Germline values: CDR1 SGDLS, CDR2 YYNGEE. V lost 3 bases, J lost 2 bases, and 9 bases stayed unmatched. The CDR3 covers 18 residues. The CDR3 spells CASSARYSGRGNTGELFF. The CDR3 nucleotides are TGTGCCAGCAGCGCTCGATATAGCGGGAGGGGTAACACCGGGGAGCTGTTTTTT. Looking up the rest from reference TRBV9 and TRBJ2-2 gives the full variable domain: DSGVTQTPKHLITATGQRVTLRCSPRSGDLSVYWYQQSLDQGLQFLIQYYNGEERAKGNILERFSAQQFPDLHSELNLSSLELGDSALYFCASSARYSGRGNTGELFFGEGSRLTVL.

This clone was seen a few times. CDR3 sequence reads: CASSISSGRQETQYF. DNA of the CDR3: TGTGCCAGTAGTATATCTAGCGGGAGGCAAGAGACCCAGTACTTC. This chain links TRBV19 with TRBJ2-5, with 11 nucleotides matching TRBD2. There are 15 residues in the CDR3. The trim removed 2 bases at V and 2 bases at J, leaving 1 base unmatched. In germline, CDR1 is LNHDA, CDR2 SQIVND (reference sequence). Combining the CDR3 with reference TRBV19 and TRBJ2-5 gives the whole variable domain DGGITQSPKYLFRKEGQNVTLSCEQNLNHDAMYWYRQDPGQGLRLIYYSQIVNDFQKGDIAEGYSVSREKKESFPLTVTSAQKNPTAFYLCASSISSGRQETQYFGPGTRLLVL.

V gene TRBV7-9 combines with J gene TRBJ2-4; no clear D. V lost 4 bases and J 5 bases, leaving 9 bases between the germline ends. The CDR3 extends over 13 amino acids. The germline V gene encodes CDR1 SEHNR and CDR2 FQNEAQ (reference sequence). Here the CDR3 reads CASSSRNENIQYF. The CDR3 DNA reads TGTGCCAGCAGCTCCCGTAACGAAAACATTCAGTACTTC.

V and J are TRBV5-1 and TRBJ1-3, with D possibly being TRBD1 (6 bases). Germline loops: CDR1 SGHRS, CDR2 YFSETQ. Trimming took 5 bases from V and 2 from J, leaving 14 bases between them. This CDR3 is 15 amino acids long. The CDR3 here is CASSADPGAGNTIYF. The CDR3 DNA reads as TGCGCCAGCAGTGCAGACCCAGGGGCTGGAAACACCATATATTTT.

The DNA of the CDR3 is TGTGCCACCCACTACAGGGGGCGAGGTGAGCAGTTCTTC. It codes for CATHYRGRGEQFF. The chain carries TRBV15 and TRBJ2-1; 9 bases align to TRBD1. Germline V gene lookup returns CDR1 LNHNV and CDR2 YYDKDF (reference sequence). Trimming took 8 bases from V and 9 from J; bases not matched to a gene: 8. This CDR3 has 13 amino acids.

This clone came up a few times. The CDR3 DNA is TGTGCCAGCAGTTACGATCTAGCGGGAGTTGAGGAGACCCAGTACTTC. As protein: CASSYDLAGVEETQYF. The chain combines TRBV6-5 with TRBJ2-5, with TRBD2 identical over 10 bases. Germline V gene data show CDR1 as MNHEY and CDR2 as SVGAGI. The J segment lost 5 bases and the V segment lost 2 bases, leaving 8 bases of the junction unmatched. The CDR3 has 16 amino acids.

This clone occurred once. J is TRBJ2-2 and V is TRBV19; maybe TRBD2 (5 bases). Germline V gene data show CDR1 as LNHDA and CDR2 as SQIVND (reference sequence). CDR3 length: 14 residues. V dropped 4 bases and J dropped 4 bases, with 10 bases sitting between them. CDR3: CASSTSFVTGELFF. CDR3 nucleotide sequence: TGTGCCAGTAGTACTAGCTTCGTCACCGGGGAGCTGTTTTTT.

This clone was observed a few times. This chain joins TRBV5-6 and TRBJ1-5; D unclear. The CDR3 is 12 amino acids. Trimming stripped 4 bases from V and 4 bases from J, with 6 bases between. Per the germline V gene, CDR1 is SGHDT and CDR2 is YYEEEE. CDR3 in amino acids: CASSTFNQPQHF. The CDR3 DNA sequence: TGTGCCAGCAGCACCTTTAATCAGCCCCAGCATTTT. The entire variable domain, with the rest obtained from reference TRBV5-6 and TRBJ1-5, is as follows: DAGVTQSPTHLIKTRGQQVTLRCSPKSGHDTVSWYQQALGQGPQFIFQYYEEEERQRGNFPDRFSGHQFPNYSSELNVNALLLGDSALYLCASSTFNQPQHFGDGTRLSIL.

The chain joins TRBV2 to TRBJ2-1; D remains ambiguous. Germline V gene data show CDR1 as SNHLY and CDR2 as FYNNEI. The V gene lost 5 bases and the J gene lost 8 bases, with 16 bases spanning the gap. The CDR3 totals 14 residues. The CDR3 sequence is CASSQVDLPDEQFF. The CDR3, as DNA: TGTGCCAGCAGTCAAGTGGACCTCCCGGATGAGCAGTTCTTC.

This clone was seen a single time. This rearrangement joins TRBV6-5 to TRBJ2-1; 8 bases line up with TRBD2. V lost 2 bases and J lost 4; bases outside the gene matches: 7. The CDR3 loop spans 16 amino acids. The germline V gene encodes CDR1 MNHEY and CDR2 SVGAGI. CDR3: CASSYTIAGWYNEQFF. The CDR3 DNA reads as TGTGCCAGCAGTTACACAATAGCGGGATGGTACAATGAGCAGTTCTTC.

This rearrangement joins TRBV10-2 to TRBJ2-3, with D tentatively TRBD1 (7 bases). Germline CDR1 is WSHSY and CDR2 is SAAADI. This CDR3 has 15 amino acids. V was trimmed by 5 bases and J by 2 bases, leaving 14 bases between them. CDR3 amino acids: CASSWGDSFTDTQYF. The CDR3 DNA is TGCGCCAGCAGTTGGGGGGACAGTTTCACAGATACGCAGTATTTT.

CDR3 amino acids: CASSYGPAGFYEQYF. In DNA form, the CDR3 reads TGTGCCAGCAGTTACGGGCCAGCGGGGTTTTACGAGCAGTACTTC. The V call is TRBV6-6, the J call TRBJ2-7; TRBD2 matches at 7 bases. Germline CDR1 reads MNHNY; CDR2 reads SVGAGI (reference sequence). CDR3 length: 15 amino acids. With 2 bases clipped from V and 4 bases from J, the junction kept 8 bases outside the gene matches.

The chain employs TRBV5-1 and TRBJ1-1; TRBD1 matches at 8 bases. Germline lookup yields CDR1 SGHRS and CDR2 YFSETQ. This CDR3 region has 15 residues. V dropped 6 bases and J dropped 5; count of bases not matched to a gene: 12. CDR3 amino acids: CASNTPGGAWTEAFF. DNA for the CDR3: TGCGCCAGCAACACCCCAGGGGGCGCTTGGACTGAAGCTTTCTTT.

This clone was observed a handful of times. J is TRBJ2-1 and V is TRBV10-3, with TRBD2 matching over 15 bases. The CDR3 loop spans 15 amino acids. The germline V gene has CDR1 ENHRY and CDR2 SYGVKD. With 7 bases clipped from V and 8 bases from J, the junction kept 6 bases outside the gene matches. The CDR3 DNA sequence: TGTGCCATCAAATACGGACTAGCGGGAGGGGATGAGCAGTTCTTC. This sequence encodes CAIKYGLAGGDEQFF.

The chain joins TRBV25-1 to TRBJ2-3, with a possible D match to TRBD2 (5 bases). Trimming stripped 6 bases from V and 6 bases from J, with 16 bases between. The CDR3 sequence is 14 residues long. From germline, CDR1 is MGHDK and CDR2 SYGVNS. The CDR3 loop reads CASRQMGAPDTQYF. The CDR3 DNA reads TGTGCCAGCAGGCAAATGGGAGCGCCTGATACGCAGTATTTT.

The gene calls are TRBV5-1 and TRBJ1-6; D uncertain. Per germline, CDR1 SGHRS and CDR2 YFSETQ. V shed 4 bases and J shed 11 bases, with 10 bases lying between them. This CDR3 is built from 12 residues. The chain's CDR3 is CASSRDGTPLHF. CDR3 DNA: TGCGCCAGCAGCCGAGACGGAACACCCCTCCACTTT.

This chain links TRBV12-5 with TRBJ1-3; 7 nucleotides line up with TRBD1. CDR3 length: 15 residues. V was clipped by 5 bases and J by 2 bases; unmatched bases: 6. CDR1 and CDR2 (germline): LGHNT, FRNRAP. CDR3 sequence: CASGQGGTTGNTIYF. Here the CDR3 DNA reads TGTGCTAGTGGTCAAGGGGGCACTACTGGAAACACCATATATTTT.

There are a few counts of this clone. The chain uses TRBV7-8 and TRBJ2-7, with 7 bases that match TRBD2. Germline V lookup: CDR1 SGHVS, CDR2 FQNEAQ. J gave up 0 bases and V 5 bases, and 10 bases lay outside the gene matches. The CDR3 spans 16 residues. The CDR3 here is CASSPNSGLSSYEQYF. The CDR3 bases are TGTGCCAGCAGCCCTAATAGCGGGTTAAGCTCCTACGAGCAGTACTTC.

V is TRBV9 and J is TRBJ1-2, with D possibly TRBD1 on 6 matching bases. Germline CDR1 is SGDLS and CDR2 is YYNGEE. CDR3 length equals 14 residues. V was clipped by 4 bases and J by 4 bases, with 14 bases between them. The CDR3 region is CASSLQQGGYGYTF. In DNA, the CDR3 is TGTGCCAGCAGCCTTCAACAGGGAGGCTATGGCTACACCTTC.